The 15 T cell receptor beta chains below come from one sample, sequenced in a study of CD8+CD57+ T cells in acquired aplastic anemia. Researchers used genomic DNA as the template to profile TCR beta VDJ and CDR3. A single record per CDR3 protein comes from TCRdb applying MiXCR to the reads. The sample holds some 220,000 distinct CDR3 sequences; roughly 35% are singletons and the top ten take 1% to 1.3%. Sequences were obtained from sorted CD4+, CD8+, or CD8+CD57+ T cells (not recorded which) from PBMCs. The receptors stem from a human donor in good health, serving as a control.

This clonotype was observed many times. The rearrangement joins TRBV7-9 to TRBJ2-7; TRBD1 agrees at 7 bases. This CDR3 contains 14 residues. V dropped 1 base and J dropped 4; count of bases not matched to a gene: 4. In germline, CDR1 is SEHNR, CDR2 FQNEAQ (reference sequence). The CDR3 nucleotides are TGTGCCAGCAGCTTAGACAGGGGATCATACGAGCAGTACTTC. Translating gives CASSLDRGSYEQYF.

Note on this clonotype: One end of the junction fails to match germline, which may point to a read error. This rearrangement joins TRBV4-1 to TRBJ1-1; weak D call: TRBD1 (6 bases). CDR1 is MGHRA, CDR2 YSYEKL, per germline. This CDR3 is built from 16 residues. This CDR3 is CASSQEPGHPRTEAFF. In DNA, the CDR3 is TGTGCCAGCAGCCAAGAACCGGGACACCCGAGGACTGAAGCTTTCTTT.

This clonotype was detected many times. CDR3: CSARGPPGYTF. The CDR3 nucleotides read TGCAGTGCTAGAGGCCCCCCTGGCTACACCTTC. The V and J genes are TRBV20-1 and TRBJ1-2; D not resolved. Trimming shortened V by 1 base and J by 7 bases, and 7 bases separated the two germline ends. This CDR3 region has 11 residues. CDR1 is DFQATT and CDR2 is SNEGSKA in the germline V gene (reference sequence).

This clonotype has only one observation. The chain links TRBV5-1 to TRBJ2-2; no clear D. CDR3 length: 13 residues. Germline CDR1 reads SGHRS; CDR2 reads YFSETQ. Trimming cost V 5 bases and J 7 bases, with 12 bases left between them. The CDR3 protein is CASRDPAFGELFF. Here the CDR3 DNA reads TGCGCCAGCAGGGACCCCGCGTTCGGGGAGCTGTTTTTT.

The sample holds many counts of this clonotype. The V gene is TRBV9, the J gene TRBJ2-1; TRBD2 might be the D (5 bases). CDR1 SGDLS and CDR2 YYNGEE come from the germline V gene. This CDR3 is 14 amino acids long. The ends were cut back, 0 bases at V and 5 bases at J, with 9 bases in the middle. The chain's CDR3 is CASSVGNGNNEQFF. CDR3 DNA sequence: TGTGCCAGCAGCGTAGGAAACGGGAACAATGAGCAGTTCTTC.

The chain links TRBV5-1 to TRBJ1-6, with 9 nucleotides matching TRBD1. This CDR3 comprises 15 residues. The junction had 7 bases not matched to a gene; V was cut back by 5 bases and J by 7 bases. Germline values: CDR1 SGHRS, CDR2 YFSETQ. CDR3 protein: CASRGRQGGNSPLHF. The CDR3, as DNA: TGCGCCAGCAGAGGGCGACAGGGGGGAAATTCACCCCTCCACTTT.

The chain has TRBV7-9 and TRBJ2-3, with 8 positions matching TRBD1. The CDR3 contains 14 residues. Germline trimming cut 1 base from V and 7 bases from J; bases unmatched to any gene: 4. Per germline, CDR1 SEHNR and CDR2 FQNEAQ (reference sequence). For the CDR3, the DNA is TGTGCCAGCAGCTTAGGACAGGGGCTTAATACGCAGTATTTT. It encodes CASSLGQGLNTQYF. Complete variable domain (other parts from reference TRBV7-9 and TRBJ2-3): DTGVSQNPRHKITKRGQNVTFRCDPISEHNRLYWYRQTLGQGPEFLTYFQNEAQLEKSRLLSDRFSAERPKGSFSTLEIQRTEQGDSAMYLCASSLGQGLNTQYFGPGTRLTVL.

This clonotype was picked up a small number of times. The junction shows a germline mismatch at one end, possibly a read error. The rearrangement links TRBV6-1 to TRBJ1-1, with 10 bases lining up with TRBD1. In germline, CDR1 is MNHNS, CDR2 SASEGT. The CDR3 is 15 amino acids. CDR3 coding DNA: TGTGCCAGCAGTACGATGACAGGGGGCGACACTGAAGCTTCCTTT. Protein: CASSTMTGGDTEASF.

Concerning this clonotype itself: Given the absence of the conserved phenylalanine or tryptophan at the CDR3 end, a read error is likely. V usage is TRBV3-1 and J usage is TRBJ2-2; 11 nucleotides agree with TRBD2. Germline V gives CDR1 LGHDT, CDR2 YNNKEL (reference sequence). The CDR3 consists of 15 residues. Losses at the gene ends were 1 base for V and 5 bases for J; bases not matched to a gene: 0. The chain's CDR3 is CASSQGTSGTGELFS. The CDR3 nucleotides are TGTGCCAGCAGCCAAGGGACTAGCGGGACCGGGGAGCTGTTTTCT.

Of note for this clonotype: A much larger clone lies a single base off, so this may be a read error. The chain has TRBV20-1 and TRBJ1-4; 7 nucleotides match TRBD1. The germline gives CDR1 DFQATT, CDR2 SNEGSKA (reference sequence). The CDR3 runs to 12 residues. The chain's CDR3 is CNARDPGQPIVF. In DNA form, the CDR3 reads TGCAATGCTAGAGACCCGGGACAGCCAATAGTCTTT.

This rearrangement joins TRBV29-1 to TRBJ2-3, with 7 positions matching TRBD1. CDR1 and CDR2 (germline): SQVTM, ANQGSEA. CDR3 length equals 16 residues. Unmatched junction bases numbered 13, after V lost 5 bases and J lost 2 bases. The CDR3 region is CSVNSRQGGFTDTQYF. For the CDR3, the DNA is TGCAGCGTTAATTCTCGACAGGGTGGGTTCACAGATACGCAGTATTTT.

This clonotype was counted a single time. The chain has TRBV20-1 and TRBJ2-3, with 8 bases fitting TRBD1. Germline CDR1 and CDR2: DFQATT and SNEGSKA (reference sequence). Trimming at V came to 3 bases and at J to 3 bases, leaving 5 bases not matched to a gene. The CDR3 is made up of 14 amino acids. CDR3 sequence reads: CSASPRGRTDTQYF. The CDR3 region has the DNA TGCAGTGCTAGTCCCAGGGGGCGTACAGATACGCAGTATTTT.

The CDR3 DNA reads TGTGCCAGCAGTTCCCATGGACAGGGCAAGGACATTCAGTACTTC. Protein product: CASSSHGQGKDIQYF. This sequence joins TRBV28 and TRBJ2-4; 8 positions match TRBD1. This CDR3 has 15 amino acids. J gave up 8 bases and V 4 bases, and 10 bases lay outside the gene matches. The V gene's germline CDR1 is MDHEN and CDR2 SYDVKM.

Many counts were recorded for this clonotype. This chain joins TRBV4-1 and TRBJ1-2, with D possibly matching TRBD1 (6 bases). Germline-derived CDR1 and CDR2 are MGHRA and YSYEKL. The V gene lost 3 bases and the J gene lost 0 bases, with 17 bases spanning the gap. This CDR3 has 17 amino acids. CDR3 sequence: CASSHGGTGRANYGYTF. In DNA, the CDR3 is TGCGCCAGCAGCCACGGGGGAACAGGGCGAGCTAACTATGGCTACACCTTC.

The chain recombines TRBV6-6 with TRBJ1-1; the D is unclear. In germline, CDR1 is MNHNY, CDR2 SVGAGI (reference sequence). The CDR3 runs 15 residues. Between the trimmed V and J ends, which lost 5 bases and 1 base, there was a span of 14 bases. The CDR3 nucleotides are TGTGCCAGCAGTGCCCTCGGACTGCAGAACACTGAAGCTTTCTTT. This gives the protein CASSALGLQNTEAFF.